This TCR beta chain was retrieved from a study of technical replicates of blood from several donors. Data came from immunoSEQ multiplex PCR; TCRdb stores just in-frame clones and leaves some out. Here the sample spans around 70,000 clones, approximately 93% being singletons. V was trimmed by 4 bases and J by 0 bases, leaving 10 bases between them. This CDR3 comprises 14 residues. Looked up from germline, CDR1 is SNHLY and CDR2 is FYNNEI. V usage is TRBV2 and J usage is TRBJ2-7; a weak D match, TRBD1 (6 bases). Sequenced: T cells isolated from PBMCs. The TCR originated in a human donor in good health. The CDR3 sequence: CASSVQGSSYEQYF. DNA for the CDR3: TGTGCCAGCAGTGTTCAGGGGTCCTCCTACGAGCAGTACTTC.